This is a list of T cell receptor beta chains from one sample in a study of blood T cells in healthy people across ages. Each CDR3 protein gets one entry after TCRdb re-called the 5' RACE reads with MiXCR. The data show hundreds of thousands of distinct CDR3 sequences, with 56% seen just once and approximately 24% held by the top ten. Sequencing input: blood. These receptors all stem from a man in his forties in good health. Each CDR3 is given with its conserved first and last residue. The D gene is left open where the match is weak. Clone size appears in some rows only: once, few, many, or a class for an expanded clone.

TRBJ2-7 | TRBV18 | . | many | TGTGCCAGCTCACCAAACCCGGGAGAGCAGTACTTC | CASSPNPGEQYF
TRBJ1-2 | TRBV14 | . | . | TGTGCCAGCAGCCAAGAACCGGGTACCTATGGCTACACCTTC | CASSQEPGTYGYTF
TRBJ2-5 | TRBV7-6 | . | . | TGTGCCACTAAAAATGGGGGGCTTTTGGAGACCCAGTACTTC | CATKNGGLLETQYF
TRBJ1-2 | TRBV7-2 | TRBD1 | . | TGTGCCAGCAGCTTAGCACAGGGGTATGGCTACACCTTC | CASSLAQGYGYTF
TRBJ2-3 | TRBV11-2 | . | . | TGTGCCAGCAGCTTAGGAAGGAATTCAGATACGCAGTATTTT | CASSLGRNSDTQYF
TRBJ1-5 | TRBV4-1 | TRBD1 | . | TGCGCCAGCAGCCAAGCGGCGGGACAGGGGTGGCAGCCCCAGCATTTT | CASSQAAGQGWQPQHF
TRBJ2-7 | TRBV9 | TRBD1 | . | TGTGCCAGCAGCGGCCCGGGACAGGGAACCTACGAGCAGTACTTC | CASSGPGQGTYEQYF
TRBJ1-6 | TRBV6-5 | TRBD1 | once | TGTGCCAGCAGTTACTTTCACGGGACAGTGGCTAATTCACCCCTCCACTTT | CASSYFHGTVANSPLHF
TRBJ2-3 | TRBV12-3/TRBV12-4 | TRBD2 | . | TGTGCCAGCAGTTTCAGGACTAGCGGGGTAACCACAGATACGCAGTATTTT | CASSFRTSGVTTDTQYF
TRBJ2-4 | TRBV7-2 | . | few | TGTGCCAGCAGCACTTCCAGGGGCGGGGTGGGCGTGGACATTCAGTACTTC | CASSTSRGGVGVDIQYF
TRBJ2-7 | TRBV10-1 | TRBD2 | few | TGCGCCAGCAGGGCTAGCGGGCGCTCCTACGAGCAGTACTTC | CASRASGRSYEQYF
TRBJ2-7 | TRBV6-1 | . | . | TGTGCCCTCAGGGGTCCCCTCGCCGAGCAGTACTTC | CALRGPLAEQYF
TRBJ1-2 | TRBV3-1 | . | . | TGTGCCAGCAGCCAAGTTTTACAGGCCTATGGCTACACCTTC | CASSQVLQAYGYTF
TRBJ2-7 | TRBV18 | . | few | TGTGCCAGCTCACCACGAGGGTCGACCAGGTACGAGCAGTACTTC | CASSPRGSTRYEQYF
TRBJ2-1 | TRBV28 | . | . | TGTGCCAGCAGCCCCGGACTTACCGCAGGCGAGCAGTTCTTC | CASSPGLTAGEQFF
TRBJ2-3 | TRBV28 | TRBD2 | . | TGTGCCAGCAGCATTAATAGCGGGGGAACAGATACGCAGTATTTT | CASSINSGGTDTQYF
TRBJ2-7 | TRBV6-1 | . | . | TGTGCCAGCAGTGAGTCGGGTGCAGGATACTACGAGCAGTACTTC | CASSESGAGYYEQYF
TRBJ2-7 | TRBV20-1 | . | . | TGCAGTGCTAGAGCACAGGATCGCGTGGAGCAGTACTTC | CSARAQDRVEQYF
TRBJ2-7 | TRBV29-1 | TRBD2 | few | TGCAGCGTTGAAACCCCGGGAGGGAACTACGAGCAGTACTTC | CSVETPGGNYEQYF
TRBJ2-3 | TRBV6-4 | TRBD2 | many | TGTGCCAGCAGTGACTCGGAGCGGGGGGAAACAGATACGCAGTATTTT | CASSDSERGETDTQYF
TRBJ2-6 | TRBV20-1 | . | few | TGCAGTGCCAGTTATTTCTCTGGGGCCAACGTCCTGACTTTC | CSASYFSGANVLTF
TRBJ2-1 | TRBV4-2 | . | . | TGTGCCAGTAGCCAAGATCGGTCTAAATGGAGAGAGTACAATGAGCAGTTCTTC | CASSQDRSKWREYNEQFF
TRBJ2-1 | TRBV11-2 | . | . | TGTGCCAGCAGCCCTACGGGCCTTTCGGATAATGAGCAGTTCTTC | CASSPTGLSDNEQFF
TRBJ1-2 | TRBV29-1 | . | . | TGCAGCGTAGAAGGGGGGGGCTATGGCTACACCTTC | CSVEGGGYGYTF